This TCR beta chain was profiled in a study of T cell changes during pregnancy in multiple sclerosis. In its sample, this clone was seen once. Sequenced by immunoSEQ multiplex PCR; TCRdb stores in-frame clones only, minus some. The table lists approximately 52,000 clones, roughly 92% of them singletons. The sequencing used CD4+ T cells from peripheral blood mononuclear cells, collected in the third trimester of pregnancy. The receptor's source is a female donor with multiple sclerosis, enrolled in a pregnancy study.

CDR3 loop: CASSRGTGETQYF. Here the CDR3 DNA reads TGCGCCAGCAGCCGCGGGACAGGGGAGACCCAGTACTTC. The chain couples TRBV4-1 to TRBJ2-5, with TRBD1 matching over 9 bases. The CDR3 has 13 amino acids. Unmatched junction bases numbered 2, after V lost 4 bases and J lost 5 bases. Germline V gene data show CDR1 as MGHRA and CDR2 as YSYEKL.